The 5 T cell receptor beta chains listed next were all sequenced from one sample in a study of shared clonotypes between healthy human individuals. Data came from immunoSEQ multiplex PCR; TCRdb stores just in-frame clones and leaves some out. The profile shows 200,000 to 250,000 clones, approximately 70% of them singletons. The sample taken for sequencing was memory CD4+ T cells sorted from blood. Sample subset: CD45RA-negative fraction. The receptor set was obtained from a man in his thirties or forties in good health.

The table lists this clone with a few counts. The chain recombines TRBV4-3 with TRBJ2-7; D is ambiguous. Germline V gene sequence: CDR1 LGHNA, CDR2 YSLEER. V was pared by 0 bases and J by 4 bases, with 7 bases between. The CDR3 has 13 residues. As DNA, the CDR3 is TGCGCCAGCAGCCAAGATCCCGATTACGAGCAGTACTTC. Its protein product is CASSQDPDYEQYF.

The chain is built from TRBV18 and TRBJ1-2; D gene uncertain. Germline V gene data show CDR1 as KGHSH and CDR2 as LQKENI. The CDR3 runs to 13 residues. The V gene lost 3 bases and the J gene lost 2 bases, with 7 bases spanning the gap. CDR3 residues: CASSPDGNYGYTF. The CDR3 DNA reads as TGTGCCAGCTCACCGGACGGGAACTATGGCTACACCTTC.

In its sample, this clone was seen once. The CDR3 protein is CASSPIPGQGFLETQYF. The CDR3 bases are TGTGCCAGCAGCCCGATCCCGGGACAGGGGTTCTTGGAGACCCAGTACTTC. V is TRBV28 and J is TRBJ2-5; 10 bases line up with TRBD1. J lost 5 bases, V lost 6 bases, and 15 bases had no gene match. Germline CDR1 and CDR2: MDHEN and SYDVKM. This CDR3 has 17 amino acids.

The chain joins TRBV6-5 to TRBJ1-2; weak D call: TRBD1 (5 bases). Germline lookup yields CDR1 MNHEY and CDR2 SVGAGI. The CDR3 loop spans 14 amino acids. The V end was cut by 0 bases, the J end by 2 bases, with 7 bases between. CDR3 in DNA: TGTGCCAGCAGTTACTCGGGGCCCAACTATGGCTACACCTTC. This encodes CASSYSGPNYGYTF.

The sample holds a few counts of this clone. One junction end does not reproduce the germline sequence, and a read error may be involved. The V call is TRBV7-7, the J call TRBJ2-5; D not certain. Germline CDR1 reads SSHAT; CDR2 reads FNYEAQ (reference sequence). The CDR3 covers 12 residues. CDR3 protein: CASSLRGGTQYF. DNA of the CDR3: TGTGCTAGCAGCTTAAGAGGTGGGACCCAGTACTTC.